The 9 T cell receptor beta chains reported below all come from one sample, sequenced in a study of T cell changes during pregnancy in multiple sclerosis (dated by TCRdb to about 2019). The method was the immunoSEQ multiplex PCR assay. Entries here come from immuneACCESS through TCRdb and include only in-frame sequences with V and J called. Some clones fail to appear in such tables; in the studies checked, an unresolved V gene covers under half of the shortfall, and the cause of the remainder is unknown. The sample contains over 45,000 clones, approximately 92% of them found a single time. The ten largest clones take up roughly 0.85% of the sample. The sequencing here drew on CD4+ T cells from peripheral blood mononuclear cells, taken in the second trimester of pregnancy. Receptor source: a female donor in good health, enrolled as a control in a pregnancy study.

The chain links TRBV5-5 to TRBJ2-3, with 13 bases fitting TRBD2. With V trimmed by 3 bases and J by 3 bases, 4 bases remained unmatched. CDR1 is SGHKS and CDR2 is YYEKEE in the germline V gene (reference sequence). There are 16 residues in the CDR3. CDR3 DNA sequence: TGTGCCAGCAGCTGGACTAGCGGGAGTGGGACAGATACGCAGTATTTT. Translation gives CASSWTSGSGTDTQYF.

This clone was recorded only once. The rearrangement uses TRBV4-1 and TRBJ1-3; D unresolved. Germline values: CDR1 MGHRA, CDR2 YSYEKL. Trimming cost V 1 base and J 0 bases, with 10 bases left between them. The CDR3 runs to 16 residues. CDR3 sequence reads: CASSQGVGASGNTIYF. CDR3 DNA: TGCGCCAGCAGCCAAGGGGTCGGAGCCTCTGGAAACACCATATATTTT.

The J gene is TRBJ2-1, the V gene TRBV18; perhaps TRBD1 as D (5 bases). Per the germline V gene, CDR1 is KGHSH and CDR2 is LQKENI. The length of the CDR3 is 13 residues. V shed 3 bases and J shed 4 bases, with 7 bases lying between them. The CDR3 spells CASSPGLYNEQFF. The CDR3 bases are TGTGCCAGCTCACCGGGGCTATACAATGAGCAGTTCTTC.

The V gene is TRBV18, the J gene TRBJ2-1; D is perhaps TRBD2 (6 bases). This CDR3 contains 15 residues. Between the trimmed V and J ends, which lost 5 bases and 4 bases, there was a span of 15 bases. CDR1 and CDR2 from the germline V gene are KGHSH and LQKENI. This CDR3 reads CASSKTSTDYNEQFF. In DNA, the CDR3 is TGTGCCAGCTCAAAAACTAGCACGGATTACAATGAGCAGTTCTTC.

The J gene is TRBJ2-7, the V gene TRBV5-5; 10 positions agree with TRBD2. This CDR3 contains 15 residues. V dropped 2 bases and J dropped 6; count of bases not matched to a gene: 8. Looked up from germline, CDR1 is SGHKS and CDR2 is YYEKEE (reference sequence). CDR3 DNA: TGTGCCAGCAGCTTCGTTAGCGGGGGGCCCTCCGAGCAGTACTTC. It codes for CASSFVSGGPSEQYF.

The chain joins TRBV28 to TRBJ2-1; 8 bases map to TRBD2. V dropped 4 bases and J dropped 8; count of bases not matched to a gene: 13. CDR1 is MDHEN, CDR2 SYDVKM, per germline. This CDR3 has 16 residues. The CDR3 DNA is TGTGCCAGCAGTTCCCCGAGTAGCGGGGACCGTTATGAGCAGTTCTTC. It yields the protein CASSSPSSGDRYEQFF.

The rearrangement links TRBV25-1 to TRBJ2-1; D is possibly TRBD2 (6 bases). Germline V CDR1 and CDR2: MGHDK, SYGVNS. The CDR3 is 12 amino acids. Trimming shortened V by 6 bases and J by 13 bases, and 16 bases separated the two germline ends. In DNA, the CDR3 is TGTGCCAGCAGGGGTTTTGCGGGAATCCAGTTCTTC. Amino acid sequence: CASRGFAGIQFF.

J is TRBJ2-7 and V is TRBV27, with D unresolved. Germline CDR1 and CDR2: MNHEY and SMNVEV (reference sequence). The CDR3 consists of 13 residues. The V and J ends lost 0 bases and 1 base respectively, with 4 bases between them. This CDR3 is CASSLSRSYEQYF. CDR3 nucleotide sequence: TGTGCCAGCAGTTTATCGCGGTCCTACGAGCAGTACTTC.

The chain combines TRBV18 with TRBJ2-7, with a tentative D call TRBD1 (6 bases). Germline V gives CDR1 KGHSH, CDR2 LQKENI. The V gene lost 2 bases and the J gene lost 1 base, with 18 bases spanning the gap. The CDR3 has 17 amino acids. The CDR3 loop reads CASSPRGPGDRSYEQYF. CDR3 nucleotide sequence: TGTGCCAGCTCACCAAGAGGACCAGGGGATCGTTCCTACGAGCAGTACTTC.